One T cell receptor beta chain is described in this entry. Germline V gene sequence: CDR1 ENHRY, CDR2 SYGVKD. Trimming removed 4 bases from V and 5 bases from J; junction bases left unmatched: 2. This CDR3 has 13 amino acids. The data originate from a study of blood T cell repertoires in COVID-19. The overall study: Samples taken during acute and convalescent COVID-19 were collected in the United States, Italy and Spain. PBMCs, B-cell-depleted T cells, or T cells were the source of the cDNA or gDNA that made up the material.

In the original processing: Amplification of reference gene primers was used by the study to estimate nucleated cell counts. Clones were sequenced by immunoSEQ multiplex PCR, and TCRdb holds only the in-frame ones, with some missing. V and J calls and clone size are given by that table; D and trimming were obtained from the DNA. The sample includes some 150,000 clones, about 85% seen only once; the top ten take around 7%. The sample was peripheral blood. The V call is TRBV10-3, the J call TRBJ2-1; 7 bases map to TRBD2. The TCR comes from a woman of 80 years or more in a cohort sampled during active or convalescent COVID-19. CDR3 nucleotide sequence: TGTGCCATCAGTGCCGGGACTAACAATGAGCAGTTCTTC. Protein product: CAISAGTNNEQFF.